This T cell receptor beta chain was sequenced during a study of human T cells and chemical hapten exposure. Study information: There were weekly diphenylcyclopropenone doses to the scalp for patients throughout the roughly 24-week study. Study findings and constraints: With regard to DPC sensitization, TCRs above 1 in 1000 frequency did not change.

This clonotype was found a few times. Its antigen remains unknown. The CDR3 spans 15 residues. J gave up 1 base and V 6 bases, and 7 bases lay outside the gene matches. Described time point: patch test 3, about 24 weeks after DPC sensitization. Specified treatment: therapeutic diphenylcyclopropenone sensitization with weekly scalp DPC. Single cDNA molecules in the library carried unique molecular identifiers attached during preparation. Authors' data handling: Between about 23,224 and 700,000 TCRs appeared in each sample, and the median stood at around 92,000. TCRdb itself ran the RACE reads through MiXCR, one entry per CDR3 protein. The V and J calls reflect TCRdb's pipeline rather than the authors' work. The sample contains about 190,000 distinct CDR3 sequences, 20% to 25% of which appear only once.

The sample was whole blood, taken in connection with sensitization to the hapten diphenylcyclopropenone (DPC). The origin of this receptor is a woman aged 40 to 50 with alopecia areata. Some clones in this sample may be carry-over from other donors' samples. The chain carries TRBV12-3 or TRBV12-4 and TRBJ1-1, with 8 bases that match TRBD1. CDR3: CASRSSRGRNTEAFF. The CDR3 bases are TGTGCCAGCAGAAGCTCCAGGGGGCGGAACACTGAAGCTTTCTTT.